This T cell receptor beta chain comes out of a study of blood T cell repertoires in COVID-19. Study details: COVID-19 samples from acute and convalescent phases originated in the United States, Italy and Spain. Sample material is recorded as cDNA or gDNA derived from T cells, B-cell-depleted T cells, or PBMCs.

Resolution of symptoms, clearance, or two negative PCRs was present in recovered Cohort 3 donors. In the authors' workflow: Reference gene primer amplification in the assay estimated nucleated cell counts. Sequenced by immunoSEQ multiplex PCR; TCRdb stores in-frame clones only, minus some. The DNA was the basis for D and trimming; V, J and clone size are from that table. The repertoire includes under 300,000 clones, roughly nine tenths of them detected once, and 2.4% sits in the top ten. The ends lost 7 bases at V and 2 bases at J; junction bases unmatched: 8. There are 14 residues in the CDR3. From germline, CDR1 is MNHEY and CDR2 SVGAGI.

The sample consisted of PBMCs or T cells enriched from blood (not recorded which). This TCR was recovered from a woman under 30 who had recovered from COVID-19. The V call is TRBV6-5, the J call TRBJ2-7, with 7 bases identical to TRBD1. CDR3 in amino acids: CASNRTGYPYEQYF. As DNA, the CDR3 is TGTGCCAGCAATAGGACAGGATACCCCTACGAGCAGTACTTC.